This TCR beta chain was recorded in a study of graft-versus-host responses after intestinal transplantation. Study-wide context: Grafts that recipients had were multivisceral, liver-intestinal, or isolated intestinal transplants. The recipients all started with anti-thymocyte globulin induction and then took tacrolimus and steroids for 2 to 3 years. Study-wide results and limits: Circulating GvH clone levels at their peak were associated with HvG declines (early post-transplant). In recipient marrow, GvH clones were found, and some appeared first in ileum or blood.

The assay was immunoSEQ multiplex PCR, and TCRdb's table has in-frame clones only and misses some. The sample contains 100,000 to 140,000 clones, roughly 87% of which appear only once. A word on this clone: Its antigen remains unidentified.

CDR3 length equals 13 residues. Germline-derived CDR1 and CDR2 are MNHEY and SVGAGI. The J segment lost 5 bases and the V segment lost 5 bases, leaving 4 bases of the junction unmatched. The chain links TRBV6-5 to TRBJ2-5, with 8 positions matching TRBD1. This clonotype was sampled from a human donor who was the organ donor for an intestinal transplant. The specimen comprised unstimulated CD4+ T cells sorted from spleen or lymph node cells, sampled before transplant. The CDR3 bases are TGTGCCAGCAGTGAGACAGGGGATGAGACCCAGTACTTC. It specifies CASSETGDETQYF.